This T cell receptor beta chain originates from a study of blood T cell repertoires in COVID-19. Study background: COVID-19 samples collected from the United States, Italy and Spain covered acute and convalescent phases. PBMCs, B-cell-depleted T cells, or T cells were the source of the cDNA or gDNA that made up the material.

Authors' analysis steps: Estimation of nucleated cell counts relied on the amplification of reference gene primers. Measured with immunoSEQ multiplex PCR; TCRdb has only the in-frame clones, and not every one. Clone size and the V and J calls come from that table; the DNA yielded D and trimming. The sample lists approximately 430,000 clones, 80% to 90% seen once, with about 1.5% in the top ten. Germline values: CDR1 LNHDA, CDR2 SQIVND (reference sequence). Trimming took off 1 base at V and 6 bases at J, with 10 bases between the two ends. This CDR3 contains 15 residues. This chain links TRBV19 with TRBJ1-6; the D gene is possibly TRBD1 (6 bases). This TCR was recovered from a woman in her twenties or thirties with active or convalescent COVID-19. Input material: peripheral blood. The CDR3 DNA follows: TGTGCCAGTAGTATAGTTCCCAGGGGTAATTCACCCCTCCACTTT. It is translated as CASSIVPRGNSPLHF.